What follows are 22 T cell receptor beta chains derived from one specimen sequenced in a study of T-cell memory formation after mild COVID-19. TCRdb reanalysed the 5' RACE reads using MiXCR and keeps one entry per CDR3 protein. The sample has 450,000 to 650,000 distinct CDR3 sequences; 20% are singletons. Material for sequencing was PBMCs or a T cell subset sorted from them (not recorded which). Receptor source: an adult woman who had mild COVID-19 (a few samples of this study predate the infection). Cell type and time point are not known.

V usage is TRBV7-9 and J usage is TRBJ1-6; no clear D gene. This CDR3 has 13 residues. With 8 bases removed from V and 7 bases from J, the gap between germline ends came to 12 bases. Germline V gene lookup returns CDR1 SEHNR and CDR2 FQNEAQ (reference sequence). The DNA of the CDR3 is TGTGCCAGCTTCGGGGAGGCGAATTCACCCCTCCACTTT. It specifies CASFGEANSPLHF.

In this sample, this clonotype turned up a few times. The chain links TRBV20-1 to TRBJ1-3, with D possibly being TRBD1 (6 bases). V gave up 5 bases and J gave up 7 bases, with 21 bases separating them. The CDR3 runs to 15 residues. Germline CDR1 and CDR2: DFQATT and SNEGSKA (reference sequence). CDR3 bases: TGCAGTGCTCCTGACAGGCTTCTGGCCCGGAACACCATATATTTT. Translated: CSAPDRLLARNTIYF.

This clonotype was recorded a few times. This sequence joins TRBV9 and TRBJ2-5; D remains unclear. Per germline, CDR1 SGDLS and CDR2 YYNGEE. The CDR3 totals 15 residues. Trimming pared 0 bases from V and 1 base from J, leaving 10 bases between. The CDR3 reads CASSVAGSPQETQYF. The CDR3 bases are TGTGCCAGCAGCGTAGCTGGGTCGCCCCAAGAGACCCAGTACTTC.

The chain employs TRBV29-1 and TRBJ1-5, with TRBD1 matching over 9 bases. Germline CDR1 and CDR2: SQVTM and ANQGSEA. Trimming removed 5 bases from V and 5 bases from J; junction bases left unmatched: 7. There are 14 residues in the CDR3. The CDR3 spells CSVKQGAADQPQHF. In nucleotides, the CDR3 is TGCAGCGTTAAACAGGGGGCAGCGGATCAGCCCCAGCATTTT.

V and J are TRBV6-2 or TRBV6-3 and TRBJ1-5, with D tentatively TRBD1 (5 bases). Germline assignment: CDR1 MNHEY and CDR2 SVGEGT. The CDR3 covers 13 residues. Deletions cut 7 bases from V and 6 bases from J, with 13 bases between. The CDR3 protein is CASKAGTVQPQHF. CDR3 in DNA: TGTGCCAGCAAGGCAGGGACTGTTCAGCCCCAGCATTTT.

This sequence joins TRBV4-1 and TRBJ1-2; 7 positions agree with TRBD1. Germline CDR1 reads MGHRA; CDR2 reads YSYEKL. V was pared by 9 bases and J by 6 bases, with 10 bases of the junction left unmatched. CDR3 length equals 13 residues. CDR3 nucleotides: TGCGCCAGTAGGGGGCAGATCGAAAATGGCTACACCTTC. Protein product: CASRGQIENGYTF.

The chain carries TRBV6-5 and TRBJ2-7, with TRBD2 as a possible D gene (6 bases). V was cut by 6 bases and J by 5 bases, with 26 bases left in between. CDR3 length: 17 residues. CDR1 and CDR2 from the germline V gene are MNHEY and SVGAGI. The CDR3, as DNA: TGTGCCAGCAGCCCGCTTCTTGGGAGGCGAAATATCCACGAGCAGTACTTC. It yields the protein CASSPLLGRRNIHEQYF.

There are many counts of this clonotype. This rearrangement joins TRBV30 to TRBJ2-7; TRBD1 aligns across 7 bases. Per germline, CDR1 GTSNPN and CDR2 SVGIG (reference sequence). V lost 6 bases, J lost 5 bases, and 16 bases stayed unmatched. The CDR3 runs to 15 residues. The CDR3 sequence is CACKVLDRFGDEQYF. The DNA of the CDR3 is TGTGCCTGCAAAGTTTTGGACAGGTTTGGCGACGAGCAGTACTTC.

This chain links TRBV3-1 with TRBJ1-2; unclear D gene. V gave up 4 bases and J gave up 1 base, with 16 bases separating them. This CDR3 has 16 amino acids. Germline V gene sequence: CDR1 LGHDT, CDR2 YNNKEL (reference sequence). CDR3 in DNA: TGTGCCAGCAGCCCTACAGTCAGCCCTAGTAACTATGGCTACACCTTC. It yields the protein CASSPTVSPSNYGYTF.

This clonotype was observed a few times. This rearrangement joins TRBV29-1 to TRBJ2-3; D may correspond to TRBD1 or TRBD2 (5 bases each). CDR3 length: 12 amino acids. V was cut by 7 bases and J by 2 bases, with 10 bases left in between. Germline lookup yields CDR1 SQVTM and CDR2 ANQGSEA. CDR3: CSARGNTDTQYF. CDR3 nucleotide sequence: TGCAGCGCACGGGGCAACACAGATACGCAGTATTTT.

As DNA, the CDR3 is TGTGCCAGCTCACCCCGTGAAGGGGGTTATGGCTACACCTTC. It codes for CASSPREGGYGYTF. V and J are TRBV18 and TRBJ1-2, with a tentative D call TRBD1 (6 bases). CDR1 KGHSH and CDR2 LQKENI come from the germline V gene. V shed 3 bases and J shed 5 bases, with 13 bases lying between them. CDR3 size: 14 residues.

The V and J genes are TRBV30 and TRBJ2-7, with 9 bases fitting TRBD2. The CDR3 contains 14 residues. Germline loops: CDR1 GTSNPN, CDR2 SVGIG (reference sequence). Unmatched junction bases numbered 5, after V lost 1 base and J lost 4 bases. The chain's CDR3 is CAWSASGRPYEQYF. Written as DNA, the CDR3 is TGTGCCTGGAGTGCCAGCGGGAGGCCTTACGAGCAGTACTTC.

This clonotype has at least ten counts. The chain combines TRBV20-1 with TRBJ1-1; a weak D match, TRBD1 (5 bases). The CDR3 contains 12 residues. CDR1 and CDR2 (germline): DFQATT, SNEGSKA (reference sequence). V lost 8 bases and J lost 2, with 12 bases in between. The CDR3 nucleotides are TGCAGTATAGGGCAGGGAAACACTGAAGCTTTCTTT. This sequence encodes CSIGQGNTEAFF.

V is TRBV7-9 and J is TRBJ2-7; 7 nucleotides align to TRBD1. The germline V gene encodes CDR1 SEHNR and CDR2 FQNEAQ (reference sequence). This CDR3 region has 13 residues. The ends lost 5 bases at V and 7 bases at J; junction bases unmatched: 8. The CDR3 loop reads CASSPTGDGEQYF. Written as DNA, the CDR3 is TGTGCCAGCAGCCCAACAGGGGACGGTGAGCAGTACTTC.

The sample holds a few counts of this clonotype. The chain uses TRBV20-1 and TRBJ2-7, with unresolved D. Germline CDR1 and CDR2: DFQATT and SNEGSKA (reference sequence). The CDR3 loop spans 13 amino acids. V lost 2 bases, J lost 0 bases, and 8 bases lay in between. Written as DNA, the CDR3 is TGCAGTGCTAGAAGTGGAAGCTCCTACGAGCAGTACTTC. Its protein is CSARSGSSYEQYF.

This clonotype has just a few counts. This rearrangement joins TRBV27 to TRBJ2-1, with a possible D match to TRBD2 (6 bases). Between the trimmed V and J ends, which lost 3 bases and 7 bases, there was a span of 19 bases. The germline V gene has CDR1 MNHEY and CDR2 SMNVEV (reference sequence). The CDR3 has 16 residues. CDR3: CASSFPGVSTVNEQFF. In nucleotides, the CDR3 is TGTGCCAGCAGTTTCCCGGGAGTTAGTACTGTGAATGAGCAGTTCTTC.

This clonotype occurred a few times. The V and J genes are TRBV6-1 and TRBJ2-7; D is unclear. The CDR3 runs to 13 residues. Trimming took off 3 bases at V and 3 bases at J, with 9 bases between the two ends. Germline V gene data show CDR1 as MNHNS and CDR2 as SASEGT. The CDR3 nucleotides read TGTGCCAGCAGTGATGTCGGAAACTACGAGCAGTACTTC. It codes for CASSDVGNYEQYF.

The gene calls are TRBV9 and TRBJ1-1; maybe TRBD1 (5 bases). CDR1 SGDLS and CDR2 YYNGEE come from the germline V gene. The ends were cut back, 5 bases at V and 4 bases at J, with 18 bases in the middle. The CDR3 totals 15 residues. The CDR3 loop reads CASSPSGGRVTEAFF. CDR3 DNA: TGTGCCAGCAGTCCGTCGGGGGGTAGGGTCACTGAAGCTTTCTTT.

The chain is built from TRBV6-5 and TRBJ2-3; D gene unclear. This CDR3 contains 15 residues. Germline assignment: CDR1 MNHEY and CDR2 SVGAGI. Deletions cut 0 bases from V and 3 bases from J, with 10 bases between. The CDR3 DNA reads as TGTGCCAGCAGTTACTCTGGGGTAATGACAGATACGCAGTATTTT. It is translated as CASSYSGVMTDTQYF.

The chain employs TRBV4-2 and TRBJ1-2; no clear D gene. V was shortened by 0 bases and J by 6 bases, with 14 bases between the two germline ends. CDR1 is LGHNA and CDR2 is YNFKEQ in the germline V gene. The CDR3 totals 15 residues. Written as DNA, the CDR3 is TGTGCCAGCAGCCAAGAAGCGGCGGGGAAAAATGGCTACACCTTC. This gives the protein CASSQEAAGKNGYTF.

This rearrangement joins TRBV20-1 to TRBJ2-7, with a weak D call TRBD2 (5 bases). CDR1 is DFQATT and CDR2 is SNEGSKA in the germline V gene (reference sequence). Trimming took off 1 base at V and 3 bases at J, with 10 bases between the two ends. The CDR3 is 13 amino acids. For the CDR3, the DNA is TGCAGTGCTAGAGTGCCGAGCGGCTACGAGCAGTACTTC. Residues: CSARVPSGYEQYF.

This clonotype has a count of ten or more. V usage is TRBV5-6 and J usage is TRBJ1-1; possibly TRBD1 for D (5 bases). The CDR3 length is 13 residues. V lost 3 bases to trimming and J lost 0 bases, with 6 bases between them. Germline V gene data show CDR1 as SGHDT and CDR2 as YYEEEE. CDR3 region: CASSWGVNTEAFF. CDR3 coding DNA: TGTGCCAGCAGCTGGGGGGTGAACACTGAAGCTTTCTTT.